This is a list of T cell receptor beta chains from one sample in a study of CD8+CD57+ T cells in acquired aplastic anemia. Using its own MiXCR run on the reads, TCRdb lists one record per CDR3 protein. Seen here are roughly 300,000 distinct CDR3 sequences, around three fifths observed once, and the top ten hold less than 10%. The specimen sequenced was sorted CD4+, CD8+, or CD8+CD57+ T cells (not recorded which) from PBMCs. The source of these receptors is a human donor with severe aplastic anemia or a healthy control (not recorded which). Each CDR3 is given with its conserved first and last residue. The D gene is left open where the match is weak. Expanded clones get a size class; other rows say once, few or many, or leave the size out.

TRBJ2-7,14,NA,TRBD2,TRBV12-3/TRBV12-4,TGTGCCAGCTCCGGGACTAGCGGCAACTACGAGCAGTACTTC,CASSGTSGNYEQYF
TRBJ2-7,13,NA,NA,TRBV7-2,TGTGCCAGCAGCTTAGGGGCTAACAACGAGCAGTACTTC,CASSLGANNEQYF
TRBJ2-7,13,few,NA,TRBV5-8,TGTGCCAGCAGCTTGGCCTATGGCCACGAGCAGTACTTC,CASSLAYGHEQYF
TRBJ2-1,13,few,NA,TRBV18,TGTGCCAGCTCACCCGGAATTTTTAATGAGCAGTTCTTC,CASSPGIFNEQFF
TRBJ1-6,15,many,NA,TRBV6-5,TGTGCCAGCACAGCGGCAGGGGCCCCGCATTCACCCCTCCACTTT,CASTAAGAPHSPLHF
TRBJ2-5,14,NA,TRBD1,TRBV9,TGTGCCAGCAGCAGACACGACAGGGGTGAGACCCAGTACTTC,CASSRHDRGETQYF
TRBJ2-7,13,many,NA,TRBV9,TGTGCCAGCGCCCGGGACCCAAACTACGAGCAGTACTTC,CASARDPNYEQYF
TRBJ2-7,14,many,TRBD1,TRBV6-5,TGTGCCAGCAGTCACGGGACAGGGGGCCACGAGCAGTACTTC,CASSHGTGGHEQYF
TRBJ2-3,16,NA,TRBD1,TRBV25-1,TGTGCCAGCAGTGCTCCCGAGAACAGGGGAACAGATACGCAGTATTTT,CASSAPENRGTDTQYF
TRBJ1-1,11,NA,NA,TRBV29-1,TGCAGCGTTGGTCGCCAGGGTGAAGCTTTCTTT,CSVGRQGEAFF
TRBJ1-5,15,NA,NA,TRBV19,TGTGCCAGTACAACTACAGGACTTAGCAATCAGCCCCAGCATTTT,CASTTTGLSNQPQHF
TRBJ1-6,14,few,NA,TRBV11-2,TGTGCCAGCAGTGATGGACGCGAAAATTCACCCCTCCACTTT,CASSDGRENSPLHF
TRBJ2-1,13,NA,TRBD2,TRBV20-1,TGCAGTACAAGCGGGAGTGGTTACAATGAGCAGTTCTTC,CSTSGSGYNEQFF